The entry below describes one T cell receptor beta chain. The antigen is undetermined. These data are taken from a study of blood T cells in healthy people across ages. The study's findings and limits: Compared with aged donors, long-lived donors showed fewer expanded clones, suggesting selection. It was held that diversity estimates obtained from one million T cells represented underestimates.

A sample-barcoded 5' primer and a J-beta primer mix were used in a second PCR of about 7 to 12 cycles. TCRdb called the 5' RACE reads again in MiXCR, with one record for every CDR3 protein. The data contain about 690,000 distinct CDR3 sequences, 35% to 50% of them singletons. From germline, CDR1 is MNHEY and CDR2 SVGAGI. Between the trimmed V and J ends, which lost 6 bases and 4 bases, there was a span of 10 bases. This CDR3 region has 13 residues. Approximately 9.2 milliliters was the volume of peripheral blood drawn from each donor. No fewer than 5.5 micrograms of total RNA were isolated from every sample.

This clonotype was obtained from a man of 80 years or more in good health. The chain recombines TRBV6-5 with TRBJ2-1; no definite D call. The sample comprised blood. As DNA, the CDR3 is TGTGCCAGCAGCCTGGAGATTTACAATGAGCAGTTCTTC. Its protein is CASSLEIYNEQFF.